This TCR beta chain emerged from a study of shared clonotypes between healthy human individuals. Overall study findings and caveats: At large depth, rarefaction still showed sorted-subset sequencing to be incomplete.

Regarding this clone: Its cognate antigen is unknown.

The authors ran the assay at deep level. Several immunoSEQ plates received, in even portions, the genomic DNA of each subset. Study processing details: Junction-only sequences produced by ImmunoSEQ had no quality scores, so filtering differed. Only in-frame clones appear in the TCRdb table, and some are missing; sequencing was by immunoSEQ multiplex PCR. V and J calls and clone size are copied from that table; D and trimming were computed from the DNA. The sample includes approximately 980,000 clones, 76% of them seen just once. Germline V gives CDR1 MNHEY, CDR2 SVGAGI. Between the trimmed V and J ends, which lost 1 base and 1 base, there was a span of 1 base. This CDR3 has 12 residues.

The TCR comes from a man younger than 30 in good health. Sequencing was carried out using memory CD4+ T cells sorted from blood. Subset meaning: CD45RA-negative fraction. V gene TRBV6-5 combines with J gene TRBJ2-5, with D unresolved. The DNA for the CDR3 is TGTGCCAGCAGTTACTTCCAAGAGACCCAGTACTTC. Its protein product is CASSYFQETQYF.